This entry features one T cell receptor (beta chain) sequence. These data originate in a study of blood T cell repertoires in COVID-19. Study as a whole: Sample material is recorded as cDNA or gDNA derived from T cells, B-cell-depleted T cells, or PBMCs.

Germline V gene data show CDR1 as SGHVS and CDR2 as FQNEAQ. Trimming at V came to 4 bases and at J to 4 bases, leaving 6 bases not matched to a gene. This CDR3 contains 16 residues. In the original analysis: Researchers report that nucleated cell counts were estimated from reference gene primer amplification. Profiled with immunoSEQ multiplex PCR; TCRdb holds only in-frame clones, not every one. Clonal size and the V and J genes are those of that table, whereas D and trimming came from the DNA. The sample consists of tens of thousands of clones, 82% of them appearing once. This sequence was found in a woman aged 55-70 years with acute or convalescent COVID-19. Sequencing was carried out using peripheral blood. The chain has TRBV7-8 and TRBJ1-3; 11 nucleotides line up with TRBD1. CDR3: CASSSDRGLYGNTIYF. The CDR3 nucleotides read TGTGCCAGCAGCTCGGACAGGGGGCTTTACGGAAACACCATATATTTT.